This T cell receptor beta chain is from a study of cytomegalovirus exposure and HLA in healthy donors. This clone has just one count. What it recognizes is unknown. Researchers ran the PCR with 60 Vbeta and 13 Jbeta primers. In the original processing: In a later analysis, roughly 10 million of 60 million to 80 million unique beta chains occurred in at least two donors. Sequencing used immunoSEQ multiplex PCR; TCRdb keeps in-frame clones, though not all of them. The V and J calls and the clone size are those of that table, but D and trimming were determined from the DNA. Of over 150,000 clones in the sample, around four fifths were seen once. The CDR3 consists of 14 residues. V shed 2 bases and J 6 bases; nucleotides not matched to a gene: 6. CDR1 is SGHNT, CDR2 YYREEE, per germline (reference sequence). Broader study findings: A link between a missense DCLRE1C variant and TCR beta V- and J-gene trimming emerged from a later analysis. Researchers reportedly found TCR beta sequences accurately predicted most subjects' HLA-A and HLA-B alleles.

The sequenced sample consisted of PBMCs. This chain uses TRBV5-4 with TRBJ1-2; TRBD1 matches 8 bases. This receptor was taken from a girl aged 5-17 years in good health and CMV-seropositive. The DNA for the CDR3 is TGTGCCAGCAGCTTTTTTGCGACAGGGGATGGCTACACCTTC. Translating gives CASSFFATGDGYTF.